The 7 T cell receptor beta chains listed next were all sequenced from one sample in a study of T cells in localized non-small cell lung cancer. TCRdb's copy holds only in-frame clones and misses some; the assay was immunoSEQ multiplex PCR. There are fewer than 40,000 clones in the sample; over 75% occur only once, and around 3.8% lies in the top ten. The sample here was peripheral blood, taken before any cancer treatment. These receptors originate from an older male donor with stage III lung adenocarcinoma.

The chain employs TRBV15 and TRBJ2-7, with D hard to call. V dropped 1 base and J dropped 0 bases, with 7 bases sitting between them. Germline CDR1 is LNHNV and CDR2 is YYDKDF (reference sequence). The length of the CDR3 is 14 residues. The DNA for the CDR3 is TGTGCCACCAGCAGAGGTCCTAACTCCTACGAGCAGTACTTC. This sequence encodes CATSRGPNSYEQYF.

The V call is TRBV14, the J call TRBJ2-7; tentatively, D is TRBD1 or TRBD2 (5 bases each). The CDR3 contains 15 residues. CDR1 and CDR2 (germline): SGHDN, FVKESK. The V and J ends lost 4 bases and 2 bases respectively, with 15 bases between them. This CDR3 is CASSPRDLETYEQYF. DNA of the CDR3: TGTGCCAGCAGCCCCCGGGACCTAGAGACCTACGAGCAGTACTTC.

The chain uses TRBV6-6 and TRBJ2-7, with D possibly matching TRBD2 (5 bases). This CDR3 is 11 amino acids long. Per germline, CDR1 MNHNY and CDR2 SVGAGI (reference sequence). Trimming took 6 bases from V and 4 from J, leaving 7 bases between them. The CDR3 DNA reads TGTGCCAGCAGAACTAGATACGAGCAGTACTTC. Its protein is CASRTRYEQYF.

This sequence joins TRBV2 and TRBJ1-2; the match to TRBD1 covers 9 bases. This CDR3 contains 13 residues. Germline CDR1 SNHLY, CDR2 FYNNEI. V was clipped by 7 bases and J by 8 bases; unmatched bases: 8. CDR3 protein: CASNPGQGKGYTF. CDR3 DNA: TGTGCCAGCAATCCGGGACAGGGTAAAGGCTACACCTTC.

The chain combines TRBV11-1 with TRBJ2-5; TRBD1 might be the D (6 bases). Germline V lookup: CDR1 SGHAT, CDR2 FQDESV (reference sequence). CDR3 length: 15 residues. Trimming took 0 bases from V and 5 from J, leaving 13 bases between them. In nucleotides, the CDR3 is TGTGCCAGCAGCTTAGCCAGGGGCAAGGAGGAGACCCAGTACTTC. Residues: CASSLARGKEETQYF.

There are a few counts of this clone. This chain uses TRBV19 with TRBJ1-5; weak D call: TRBD1 (6 bases). V was trimmed by 5 bases and J by 0 bases, leaving 8 bases between them. CDR1 LNHDA and CDR2 SQIVND come from the germline V gene (reference sequence). The CDR3 totals 14 residues. DNA of the CDR3: TGTGCCAGTAGTCGACAGGATAGCAATCAGCCCCAGCATTTT. This translates into CASSRQDSNQPQHF.

The rearrangement joins TRBV5-1 to TRBJ2-7, with 9 bases identical to TRBD1. This CDR3 region has 14 residues. Germline V gives CDR1 SGHRS, CDR2 YFSETQ. With V trimmed by 7 bases and J by 6 bases, 11 bases remained unmatched. Here the CDR3 reads CASSEGQGMSEQYF. In nucleotides, the CDR3 is TGCGCCAGCTCGGAAGGACAGGGGATGAGCGAGCAGTACTTC.